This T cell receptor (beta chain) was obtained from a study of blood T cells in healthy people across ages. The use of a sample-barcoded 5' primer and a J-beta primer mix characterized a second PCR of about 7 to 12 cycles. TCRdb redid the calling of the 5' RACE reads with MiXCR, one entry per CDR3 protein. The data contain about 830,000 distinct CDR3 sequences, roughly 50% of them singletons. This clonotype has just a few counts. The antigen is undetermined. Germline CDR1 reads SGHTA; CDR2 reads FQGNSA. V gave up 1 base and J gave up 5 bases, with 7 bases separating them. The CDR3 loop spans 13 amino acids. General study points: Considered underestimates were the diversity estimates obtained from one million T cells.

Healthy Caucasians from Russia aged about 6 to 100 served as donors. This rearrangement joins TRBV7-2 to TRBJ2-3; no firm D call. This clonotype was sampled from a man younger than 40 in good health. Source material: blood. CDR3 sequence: CASSLVGRDTQYF. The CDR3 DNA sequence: TGTGCCAGCAGCTTAGTCGGTAGAGATACGCAGTATTTT.